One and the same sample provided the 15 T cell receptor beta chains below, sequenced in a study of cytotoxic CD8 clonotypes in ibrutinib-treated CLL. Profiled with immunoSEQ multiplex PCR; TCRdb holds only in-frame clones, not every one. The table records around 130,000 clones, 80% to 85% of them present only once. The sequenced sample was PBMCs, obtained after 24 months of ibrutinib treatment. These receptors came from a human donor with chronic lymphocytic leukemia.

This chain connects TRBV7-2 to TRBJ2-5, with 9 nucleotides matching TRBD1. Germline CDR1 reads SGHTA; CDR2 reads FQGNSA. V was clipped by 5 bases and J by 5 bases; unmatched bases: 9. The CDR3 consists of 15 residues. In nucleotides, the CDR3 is TGTGCCAGCAGCACTACAGGGGGCATGGACGAGACCCAGTACTTC. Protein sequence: CASSTTGGMDETQYF.

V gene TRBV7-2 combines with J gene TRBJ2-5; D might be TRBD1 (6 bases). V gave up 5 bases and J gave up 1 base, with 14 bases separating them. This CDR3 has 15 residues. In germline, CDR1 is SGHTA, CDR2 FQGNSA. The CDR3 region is CASSRTGYSQETQYF. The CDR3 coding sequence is TGTGCCAGCAGCCGTACAGGGTACTCCCAAGAGACCCAGTACTTC.

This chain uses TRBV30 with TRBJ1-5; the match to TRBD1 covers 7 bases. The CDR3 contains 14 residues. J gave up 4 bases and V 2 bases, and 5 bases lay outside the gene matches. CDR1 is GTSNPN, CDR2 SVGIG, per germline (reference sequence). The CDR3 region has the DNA TGTGCCTGGAGTTACGGACAGGAAAATCAGCCCCAGCATTTT. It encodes CAWSYGQENQPQHF.

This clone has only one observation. DNA of the CDR3: TGTGCCAGCAGCACAGGGGGTGAGAGCTCCTACGAGCAGTACTTC. Translating gives CASSTGGESSYEQYF. This rearrangement joins TRBV5-5 to TRBJ2-7, with 8 positions matching TRBD1. CDR1 and CDR2 from the germline V gene are SGHKS and YYEKEE (reference sequence). The CDR3 spans 15 residues. After removal of 4 bases from V and 0 bases from J, the junction contained 6 bases not matched to a gene.

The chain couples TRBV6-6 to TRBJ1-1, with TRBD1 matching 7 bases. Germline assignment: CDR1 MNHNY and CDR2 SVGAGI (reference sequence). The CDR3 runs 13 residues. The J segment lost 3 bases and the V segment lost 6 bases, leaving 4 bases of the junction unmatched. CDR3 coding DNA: TGTGCCAGCAGGTCCACAGGGGACACTGAAGCTTTCTTT. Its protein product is CASRSTGDTEAFF.

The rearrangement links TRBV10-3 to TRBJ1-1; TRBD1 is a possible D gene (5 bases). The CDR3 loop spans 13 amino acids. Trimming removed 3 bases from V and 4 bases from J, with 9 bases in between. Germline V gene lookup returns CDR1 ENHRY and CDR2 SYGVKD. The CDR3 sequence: CAISDGGGTEAFF. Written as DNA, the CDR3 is TGTGCCATCAGTGATGGGGGGGGCACTGAAGCTTTCTTT.

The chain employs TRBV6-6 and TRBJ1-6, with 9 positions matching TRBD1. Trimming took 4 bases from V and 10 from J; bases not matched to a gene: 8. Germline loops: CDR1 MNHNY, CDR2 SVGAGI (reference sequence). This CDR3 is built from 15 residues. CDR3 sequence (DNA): TGTGCCAGCAGTTCCTCTAAGACAGGGGGATCACCCCTCCACTTT. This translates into CASSSSKTGGSPLHF.

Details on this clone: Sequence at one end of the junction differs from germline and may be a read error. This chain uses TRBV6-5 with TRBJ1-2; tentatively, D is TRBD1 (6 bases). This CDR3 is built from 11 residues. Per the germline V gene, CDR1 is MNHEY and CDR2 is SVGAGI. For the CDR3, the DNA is TGTGCCAGCAGTTTCGAGAGGGGGATCCGCTTC. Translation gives CASSFERGIRF.

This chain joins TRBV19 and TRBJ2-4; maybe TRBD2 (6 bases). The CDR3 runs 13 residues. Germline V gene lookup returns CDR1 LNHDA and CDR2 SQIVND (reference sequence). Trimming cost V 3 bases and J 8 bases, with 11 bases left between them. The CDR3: CASSMGGGDIQYF. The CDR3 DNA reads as TGTGCCAGTAGTATGGGGGGAGGCGACATTCAGTACTTC.

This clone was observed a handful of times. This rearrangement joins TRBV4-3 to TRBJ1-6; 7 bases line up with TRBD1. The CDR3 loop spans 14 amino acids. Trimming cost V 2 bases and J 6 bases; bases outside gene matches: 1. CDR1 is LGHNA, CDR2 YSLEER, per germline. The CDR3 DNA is TGCGCCAGCAGCCAAAGGGACAGTAATTCACCCCTCCACTTT. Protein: CASSQRDSNSPLHF.

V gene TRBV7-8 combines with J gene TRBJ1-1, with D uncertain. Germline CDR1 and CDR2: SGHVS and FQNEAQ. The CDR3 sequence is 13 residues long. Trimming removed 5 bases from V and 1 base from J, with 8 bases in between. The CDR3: CASSPLRNTEAFF. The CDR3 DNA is TGTGCCAGCAGCCCGCTTAGGAACACTGAAGCTTTCTTT.

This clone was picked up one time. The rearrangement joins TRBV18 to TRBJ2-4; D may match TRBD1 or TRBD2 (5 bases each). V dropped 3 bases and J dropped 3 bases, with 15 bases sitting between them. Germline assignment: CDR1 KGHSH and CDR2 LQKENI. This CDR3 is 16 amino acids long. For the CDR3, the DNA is TGTGCCAGCTCACCCATACCCGGGGCCAACAAAAACATTCAGTACTTC. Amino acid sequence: CASSPIPGANKNIQYF.

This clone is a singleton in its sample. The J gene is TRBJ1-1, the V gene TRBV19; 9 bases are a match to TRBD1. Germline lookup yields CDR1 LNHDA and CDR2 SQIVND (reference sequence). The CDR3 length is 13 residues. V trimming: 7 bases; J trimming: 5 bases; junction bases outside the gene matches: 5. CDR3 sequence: CASTPTGGTEAFF. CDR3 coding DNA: TGTGCCAGTACCCCGACAGGGGGGACTGAAGCTTTCTTT.

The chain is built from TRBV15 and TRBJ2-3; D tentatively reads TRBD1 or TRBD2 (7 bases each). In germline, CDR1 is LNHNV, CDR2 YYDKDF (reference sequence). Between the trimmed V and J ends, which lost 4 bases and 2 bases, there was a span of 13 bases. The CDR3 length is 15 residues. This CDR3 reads CATSKRDSLTDTQYF. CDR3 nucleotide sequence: TGTGCCACCAGCAAGCGGGACAGCCTCACAGATACGCAGTATTTT.

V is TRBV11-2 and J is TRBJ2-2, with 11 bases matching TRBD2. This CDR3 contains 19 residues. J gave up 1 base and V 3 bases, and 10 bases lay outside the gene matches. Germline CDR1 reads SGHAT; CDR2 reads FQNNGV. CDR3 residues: CASSFSGLAGRQNTGELFF. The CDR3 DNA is TGTGCCAGCAGCTTCTCCGGACTAGCGGGCCGCCAGAACACCGGGGAGCTGTTTTTT.